Following are 32 T cell receptor beta chains from one sample sequenced in a study of blood T cell repertoires in COVID-19. Profiled with immunoSEQ multiplex PCR; TCRdb holds only in-frame clones, not every one. The sample holds approximately 210,000 clones, approximately 84% seen once. Sequenced: peripheral blood. Receptors originate from a woman aged 45-60 years with active or convalescent COVID-19.

This chain uses TRBV5-4 with TRBJ1-3; D ambiguous. The CDR3 contains 11 residues. The V end was cut by 4 bases, the J end by 3 bases, with 2 bases between. Germline loops: CDR1 SGHNT, CDR2 YYREEE (reference sequence). The CDR3 loop reads CASSHGNTIYF. CDR3 nucleotide sequence: TGTGCCAGCAGCCATGGAAACACCATATATTTT. The complete variable domain, with remaining parts taken from reference TRBV5-4 and TRBJ1-3, reads ETGVTQSPTHLIKTRGQQVTLRCSSQSGHNTVSWYQQALGQGPQFIFQYYREEENGRGNFPPRFSGLQFPNYSSELNVNALELDDSALYLCASSHGNTIYFGEGSWLTVV.

The chain couples TRBV28 to TRBJ2-7; 8 nucleotides align to TRBD1. This CDR3 spans 15 amino acids. Germline CDR1 MDHEN, CDR2 SYDVKM. V lost 6 bases and J lost 3; bases outside the gene matches: 10. The CDR3 bases are TGTGCCAGCAGCACGGCCGGGACAGGACACTACGAGCAGTACTTC. This sequence encodes CASSTAGTGHYEQYF.

The CDR3 reads CASSQEQVGYGYTF. Here the CDR3 DNA reads TGTGCCAGCAGCCAAGAGCAGGTGGGCTATGGCTACACCTTC. The chain joins TRBV3-1 (or the pseudogene TRBV3-2) to TRBJ1-2; D call uncertain. CDR1 LGHDT and CDR2 YNNKEL come from the germline V gene (reference sequence). Trimming pared 0 bases from V and 4 bases from J, leaving 9 bases between. The CDR3 has 14 amino acids.

V usage is TRBV7-9 and J usage is TRBJ2-1; 11 bases line up with TRBD1. The CDR3 is 15 residues long. V shed 5 bases, J shed 11 bases, and the junction held 11 bases outside the gene matches. Germline CDR1 and CDR2: SEHNR and FQNEAQ (reference sequence). CDR3 sequence reads: CASSRGQGAVEKQFF. For the CDR3, the DNA is TGTGCCAGCAGCCGAGGACAGGGGGCGGTAGAAAAGCAGTTCTTC.

V is TRBV27 and J is TRBJ2-7, with TRBD2 matching over 11 bases. Germline V lookup: CDR1 MNHEY, CDR2 SMNVEV (reference sequence). The CDR3 covers 15 residues. V lost 6 bases and J lost 2; bases outside the gene matches: 6. The CDR3 nucleotides read TGTGCCAGCAGCCGTACTAGCGGGGGCCCCTACGAGCAGTACGTC. It is translated as CASSRTSGGPYEQYV.

This sequence joins TRBV4-2 and TRBJ1-4, with D possibly matching TRBD1 (5 bases). V shed 7 bases and J shed 7 bases, with 16 bases lying between them. Germline V CDR1 and CDR2: LGHNA, YNFKEQ. The CDR3 has 14 amino acids. CDR3 sequence (DNA): TGTGCCAGCAACCCACCGCTAGACAGTGAAAAACTGTTTTTT. Translated, it gives CASNPPLDSEKLFF.

The V and J genes are TRBV28 and TRBJ2-7; 10 positions agree with TRBD2. Per germline, CDR1 MDHEN and CDR2 SYDVKM. J gave up 7 bases and V 4 bases, and 13 bases lay outside the gene matches. The CDR3 sequence is 16 residues long. CDR3 DNA sequence: TGTGCCAGCAGTTCTGCTACTAGCGGGATTTTGAGTGAGCAGTACTTC. Protein: CASSSATSGILSEQYF.

The count of this clone is one. The CDR3: CASSPLGDRGEKLFF. CDR3 DNA: TGCGCCAGCAGCCCCCTGGGGGACAGGGGTGAAAAACTGTTTTTT. V and J are TRBV4-1 and TRBJ1-4; 10 bases match TRBD1. The germline V gene encodes CDR1 MGHRA and CDR2 YSYEKL. Losses at the gene ends were 4 bases for V and 7 bases for J; bases not matched to a gene: 6. The CDR3 runs 15 residues.

V gene TRBV30 combines with J gene TRBJ1-1; no reliable D call. CDR3 length equals 13 residues. V lost 3 bases and J 4 bases, leaving 12 bases between the germline ends. Germline V lookup: CDR1 GTSNPN, CDR2 SVGIG (reference sequence). The chain's CDR3 is CAWRGFRLTEAFF. DNA for the CDR3: TGTGCCTGGAGAGGCTTCAGGCTCACTGAAGCTTTCTTT.

This chain links TRBV7-2 with TRBJ1-1; 11 bases map to TRBD1. Trimming at V came to 1 base and at J to 4 bases, leaving 2 bases not matched to a gene. The CDR3 length is 15 residues. Germline V CDR1 and CDR2: SGHTA, FQGNSA. CDR3 nucleotides: TGTGCCAGCAGCTTAGGGGGACAGGGGGGCACTGAAGCTTTCTTT. Protein: CASSLGGQGGTEAFF.

The genes are TRBV3-1 (or the pseudogene TRBV3-2) and TRBJ1-3; D not resolved. V was pared by 1 base and J by 2 bases, with 9 bases between. The CDR3 length is 15 residues. Germline assignment: CDR1 LGHDT and CDR2 YNNKEL (reference sequence). This chain's CDR3 is CASSQGPSPGNTIYF. In nucleotides, the CDR3 is TGTGCCAGCAGCCAAGGCCCAAGCCCTGGAAACACCATATATTTT.

In its sample, this clone was seen a few times. V usage is TRBV27 and J usage is TRBJ2-1; the match to TRBD2 covers 11 bases. The CDR3 loop spans 15 amino acids. Germline loops: CDR1 MNHEY, CDR2 SMNVEV (reference sequence). V was pared by 5 bases and J by 2 bases, with 2 bases of the junction left unmatched. CDR3 residues: CASSELAGAYNEQFF. In DNA form, the CDR3 reads TGTGCCAGCAGTGAACTAGCGGGAGCCTACAATGAGCAGTTCTTC.

The chain couples TRBV7-2 to TRBJ1-1; D is unclear. Trimming removed 5 bases from V and 3 bases from J, with 16 bases in between. The CDR3 is 15 residues long. From germline, CDR1 is SGHTA and CDR2 FQGNSA. The CDR3 region is CASSPQGGDHTEAFF. DNA of the CDR3: TGTGCCAGCAGCCCCCAAGGCGGAGATCACACTGAAGCTTTCTTT.

V usage is TRBV5-4 and J usage is TRBJ1-6, with 9 bases identical to TRBD1. Germline values: CDR1 SGHNT, CDR2 YYREEE (reference sequence). The CDR3 has 14 residues. V lost 4 bases to trimming and J lost 10 bases; unmatched junction nucleotides: 6. Here the CDR3 DNA reads TGTGCCAGCAGCAGGGACAGGGAGGACTCACCCCTCCACTTT. Encoded protein: CASSRDREDSPLHF.

The V gene is TRBV7-9, the J gene TRBJ2-5; 13 bases are shared with TRBD2. V gave up 5 bases and J gave up 4 bases; unmatched junction bases: 4. The germline V gene encodes CDR1 SEHNR and CDR2 FQNEAQ (reference sequence). The CDR3 runs 15 residues. The CDR3 loop is CASSLWTSGGETQYF. In DNA form, the CDR3 reads TGTGCCAGCAGCCTATGGACTAGCGGGGGAGAGACCCAGTACTTC. The full variable domain, its missing parts supplied by reference TRBV7-9 and TRBJ2-5, is DTGVSQNPRHKITKRGQNVTFRCDPISEHNRLYWYRQTLGQGPEFLTYFQNEAQLEKSRLLSDRFSAERPKGSFSTLEIQRTEQGDSAMYLCASSLWTSGGETQYFGPGTRLLVL.

This chain links TRBV5-1 with TRBJ1-2, with 12 nucleotides matching TRBD1. Per germline, CDR1 SGHRS and CDR2 YFSETQ. V trimming: 3 bases; J trimming: 7 bases; junction bases outside the gene matches: 10. The CDR3 is made up of 16 amino acids. The CDR3 spells CASSSTTGQGASGYTF. CDR3 coding DNA: TGCGCCAGCAGCTCAACCACGGGACAGGGGGCGAGTGGCTACACCTTC.

J is TRBJ1-5 and V is TRBV6-5; a weak D match, TRBD1 (6 bases). The CDR3 consists of 13 residues. Trimming removed 8 bases from V and 6 bases from J, with 14 bases in between. Germline V gene lookup returns CDR1 MNHEY and CDR2 SVGAGI. CDR3 nucleotides: TGTGCCAGCGTGCAGGGGATGGGTCAGCCCCAGCATTTT. This translates into CASVQGMGQPQHF.

The chain recombines TRBV11-2 with TRBJ2-5; 10 positions match TRBD2. This CDR3 comprises 16 residues. Losses at the gene ends were 6 bases for V and 1 base for J; bases not matched to a gene: 8. CDR1 is SGHAT and CDR2 is FQNNGV in the germline V gene. CDR3 sequence reads: CASSSYLAGVQETQYF. The CDR3 bases are TGTGCCAGCAGTAGCTATCTAGCGGGGGTCCAAGAGACCCAGTACTTC.

The rearrangement links TRBV25-1 to TRBJ1-1, with D unclear. CDR1 is MGHDK and CDR2 is SYGVNS in the germline V gene. The V and J ends lost 5 bases and 1 base respectively, with 8 bases between them. This CDR3 contains 13 residues. This CDR3 reads CASSSVENTEAFF. In DNA form, the CDR3 reads TGTGCCAGCAGTTCGGTAGAGAACACTGAAGCTTTCTTT.

The chain uses TRBV28 and TRBJ2-7, with D possibly being TRBD2 (6 bases). The V end lost 2 bases, the J end lost 3 bases, and 14 bases lay between the germline ends. Germline-derived CDR1 and CDR2 are MDHEN and SYDVKM. This CDR3 comprises 15 residues. The CDR3 here is CASSLPGAGNYEQYV. Written as DNA, the CDR3 is TGTGCCAGCAGTTTACCGGGAGCTGGTAACTACGAGCAGTACGTC.

The rearrangement links TRBV30 to TRBJ1-5, with TRBD1 identical over 7 bases. Trimming at V came to 2 bases and at J to 7 bases, leaving 14 bases not matched to a gene. Germline V CDR1 and CDR2: GTSNPN, SVGIG (reference sequence). The CDR3 is 16 residues long. CDR3 sequence (DNA): TGTGCCTGGAGTCAAGTCGGGTTAGGGGGCCGACAGCCCCAGCATTTT. Translating gives CAWSQVGLGGRQPQHF.

The chain joins TRBV7-9 to TRBJ2-2; tentative D call: TRBD1 (5 bases). Germline-derived CDR1 and CDR2 are SEHNR and FQNEAQ (reference sequence). The CDR3 has 13 amino acids. The V end lost 6 bases, the J end lost 4 bases, and 9 bases lay between the germline ends. The CDR3 DNA reads as TGTGCCAGCAGACGCAGGGCCACCGGGGAGCTGTTTTTT. Its translation is CASRRRATGELFF.

This clone showed up just a few times. V and J are TRBV5-6 and TRBJ2-4, with D maybe TRBD2 (6 bases). The germline V and J ends were trimmed by 4 bases and 0 bases, with 23 bases remaining between them. CDR1 is SGHDT, CDR2 YYEEEE, per germline. The CDR3 spans 19 residues. The CDR3 loop reads CASSGAGSGQQLAKNIQYF. In DNA, the CDR3 is TGTGCCAGCAGCGGTGCGGGCAGCGGGCAACAACTAGCCAAAAACATTCAGTACTTC.

The CDR3 DNA reads as TGTGCCAGCAGCGTAGTATCGGGACAGGGGGAGTTAGATAGCAATCAGCCCCAGCATTTT. It is translated as CASSVVSGQGELDSNQPQHF. The V gene is TRBV9, the J gene TRBJ1-5; 11 positions match TRBD1. The germline gives CDR1 SGDLS, CDR2 YYNGEE. J lost 0 bases, V lost 0 bases, and 11 bases had no gene match. This CDR3 contains 20 residues.

CDR3 sequence: CASSLGQGMGDTQYF. The DNA of the CDR3 is TGTGCCAGCAGCTTGGGACAGGGGATGGGGGATACGCAGTATTTT. V gene TRBV13 combines with J gene TRBJ2-3; the match to TRBD1 covers 10 bases. The trim removed 3 bases at V and 6 bases at J, leaving 6 bases unmatched. This CDR3 is built from 15 residues. Germline CDR1 is PRHDT and CDR2 is FYEKMQ (reference sequence).

For the CDR3, the DNA is TGTGCCAGCAGTTCGGGAGCTGAAGCCCATGAGCAGTTCTTC. As protein: CASSSGAEAHEQFF. V is TRBV7-3 and J is TRBJ2-1; D is perhaps TRBD2 (6 bases). Germline V gene lookup returns CDR1 SGHTA and CDR2 FQGTGA. The CDR3 has 14 residues. V was shortened by 6 bases and J by 8 bases, with 17 bases between the two germline ends.

The V gene is TRBV11-3, the J gene TRBJ1-6, with D possibly matching TRBD1 (6 bases). Trimming removed 1 base from V and 6 bases from J, with 13 bases in between. The CDR3 loop spans 16 amino acids. Germline V CDR1 and CDR2: SGHNT, YENEEA. As DNA, the CDR3 is TGTGCCAGCAGCTTAGGGTTTCAGGGGCCTAATTCACCCCTCCACTTT. Encoded protein: CASSLGFQGPNSPLHF. The entire variable domain, with the rest obtained from reference TRBV11-3 and TRBJ1-6, is as follows: EAGVVQSPRYKIIEKKQPVAFWCNPISGHNTLYWYLQNLGQGPELLIRYENEEAVDDSQLPKDRFSAERLKGVDSTLKIQPAELGDSAVYLCASSLGFQGPNSPLHFGNGTRLTVT.

CDR3 in DNA: TGTGCCACCAGCAGCGAGGCCGCACTTGGAAACACCATATATTTT. The encoded protein is CATSSEAALGNTIYF. V is TRBV15 and J is TRBJ1-3; D uncertain. The CDR3 is 15 amino acids. Germline V lookup: CDR1 LNHNV, CDR2 YYDKDF (reference sequence). Trimming took off 3 bases at V and 3 bases at J, with 12 bases between the two ends.

In this sample, this clone turned up once. The V and J genes are TRBV6-2 or TRBV6-3 and TRBJ1-5; 7 positions match TRBD1. CDR1 and CDR2 (germline): MNHEY, SVGEGT. The V and J ends lost 4 bases and 0 bases, in that order; junction bases with no gene match: 6. This CDR3 contains 16 residues. CDR3 region: CASSWDRPNSNQPQHF. The CDR3 nucleotides read TGTGCCAGCAGTTGGGACAGACCCAATAGCAATCAGCCCCAGCATTTT.

The sample holds one count of this clone. The V call is TRBV19, the J call TRBJ1-2; D might be TRBD1 (6 bases). The CDR3 has 15 amino acids. V was cut by 5 bases and J by 3 bases, with 16 bases left in between. Germline V lookup: CDR1 LNHDA, CDR2 SQIVND (reference sequence). Written as DNA, the CDR3 is TGTGCCAGTAGTTCGAACTCACCAGGGGACTATGGCTACACCTTC. Encoded protein: CASSSNSPGDYGYTF. Full variable domain (remainder filled in from reference TRBV19 and TRBJ1-2): DGGITQSPKYLFRKEGQNVTLSCEQNLNHDAMYWYRQDPGQGLRLIYYSQIVNDFQKGDIAEGYSVSREKKESFPLTVTSAQKNPTAFYLCASSSNSPGDYGYTFGSGTRLTVV.

This chain connects TRBV7-9 to TRBJ1-2, with D perhaps TRBD1 (5 bases). The CDR3 length is 13 residues. The germline V and J ends were trimmed by 1 base and 8 bases, with 11 bases remaining between them. The germline gives CDR1 SEHNR, CDR2 FQNEAQ (reference sequence). The CDR3 sequence: CASSLDRRVGYTF. CDR3 sequence (DNA): TGTGCCAGCAGCTTAGACAGGCGAGTCGGCTACACCTTC.

The chain joins TRBV18 to TRBJ2-2, with D tentatively TRBD1 (6 bases). CDR1 KGHSH and CDR2 LQKENI come from the germline V gene. Trimming stripped 3 bases from V and 7 bases from J, with 12 bases between. The length of the CDR3 is 14 residues. This CDR3 is CASSPDSFNGELFF. CDR3 in DNA: TGTGCCAGCTCACCGGACAGCTTTAACGGGGAGCTGTTTTTT. The entire variable domain, with the rest obtained from reference TRBV18 and TRBJ2-2, is as follows: NAGVMQNPRHLVRRRGQEARLRCSPMKGHSHVYWYRQLPEEGLKFMVYLQKENIIDESGMPKERFSAEFPKEGPSILRIQQVVRGDSAAYFCASSPDSFNGELFFGEGSRLTVL.